What follows are 7 T cell receptor beta chains derived from one specimen sequenced in a study of blood T cell repertoires in COVID-19. Only in-frame clones appear in the TCRdb table, and some are missing; sequencing was by immunoSEQ multiplex PCR. The sample consists of roughly 120,000 clones, approximately 84% of them appearing once. The specimen was peripheral blood. The receptors were gathered from a middle-aged man with acute or convalescent COVID-19.

CDR3 residues: CASSILPGQGAHEQYF. As DNA, the CDR3 is TGTGCCAGTAGTATATTACCGGGACAGGGGGCCCACGAGCAGTACTTC. This rearrangement joins TRBV19 to TRBJ2-7; TRBD1 matches 12 bases. The CDR3 covers 16 residues. Germline trimming cut 2 bases from V and 5 bases from J; bases unmatched to any gene: 7. CDR1 and CDR2 from the germline V gene are LNHDA and SQIVND (reference sequence).

The V gene is TRBV15, the J gene TRBJ1-4, with 7 nucleotides matching TRBD1. Losses at the gene ends were 3 bases for V and 7 bases for J; bases not matched to a gene: 8. Germline V CDR1 and CDR2: LNHNV, YYDKDF (reference sequence). The CDR3 has 15 amino acids. The DNA for the CDR3 is TGTGCCACCAGCAGCCCAGACAGGGACTCTGAAAAACTGTTTTTT. It yields the protein CATSSPDRDSEKLFF.

This clone was detected a few times. The V and J genes are TRBV3-1 (or the pseudogene TRBV3-2) and TRBJ2-7, with TRBD1 matching over 7 bases. V shed 4 bases, J shed 2 bases, and the junction held 5 bases outside the gene matches. CDR3 length: 14 residues. CDR1 LGHDT and CDR2 YNNKEL come from the germline V gene (reference sequence). The CDR3 here is CASSLTDRAYEQYF. The CDR3 DNA sequence: TGTGCCAGCAGCCTTACAGACAGGGCCTACGAGCAGTACTTC.

The CDR3 loop reads CASSPPGGQFEGKLFF. For the CDR3, the DNA is TGTGCCAGCTCACCACCAGGCGGACAGTTCGAAGGAAAACTGTTTTTT. The rearrangement uses TRBV18 and TRBJ1-4, with D possibly matching TRBD1 (6 bases). The V gene's germline CDR1 is KGHSH and CDR2 LQKENI. The CDR3 sequence is 16 residues long. V was cut by 0 bases and J by 10 bases, with 18 bases left in between.

This clone came up a few times. The chain carries TRBV30 and TRBJ1-3; D may be TRBD1 (5 bases). This CDR3 has 15 residues. The V and J ends lost 2 bases and 2 bases respectively, with 13 bases between them. Per the germline V gene, CDR1 is GTSNPN and CDR2 is SVGIG (reference sequence). In DNA, the CDR3 is TGTGCCTGGAGTCTAATAGGGGAGGCTGGAAACACCATATATTTT. Amino acid sequence: CAWSLIGEAGNTIYF.

The V and J genes are TRBV13 and TRBJ1-4; 7 bases align to TRBD1. The CDR3 totals 15 residues. Losses at the gene ends were 6 bases for V and 7 bases for J; bases not matched to a gene: 11. CDR1 and CDR2 (germline): PRHDT, FYEKMQ (reference sequence). The CDR3 DNA is TGTGCCAGCAGTTTGAGGACAGGTAGTGGTGAAAAACTGTTTTTT. Translated, it gives CASSLRTGSGEKLFF.

This rearrangement joins TRBV18 to TRBJ1-5, with TRBD1 matching over 7 bases. The CDR3 covers 15 residues. Trimming took 8 bases from V and 3 from J; bases not matched to a gene: 10. Germline CDR1 and CDR2: KGHSH and LQKENI. The CDR3 region has the DNA TGTGCCAGCCAGAAAGTAGGGGGCCTCAATCAGCCCCAGCATTTT. It codes for CASQKVGGLNQPQHF.